These 19 T cell receptor beta chains were all obtained from the same sample, sequenced in a study of T-cell reconstitution after alpha-beta-depleted transplantation in children. Preparation of the TCRbeta library used unique molecular identifiers. TCRdb used MiXCR to reprocess the PCR reads, holding one entry per CDR3 protein. Altogether 490,000 or so distinct CDR3 sequences are present, approximately 12% being singletons, with the ten largest covering about 6%. The sequencing used PBMCs from the stem cell graft donor, collected from the stem cell graft. The receptors derive from a human donor who donated a stem cell graft to a child with combined immunodeficiency.

This clonotype was counted ten times or more. The V call is TRBV6-2 or TRBV6-3, the J call TRBJ1-1, with a weak D call TRBD1 (5 bases). The CDR3 is made up of 13 amino acids. Germline loops: CDR1 MNHEY, CDR2 SVGEGT. V lost 7 bases to trimming and J lost 0 bases, with 9 bases between them. This CDR3 is CASKRQMNTEAFF. CDR3 in DNA: TGTGCCAGCAAGCGACAGATGAACACTGAAGCTTTCTTT.

This clonotype was counted between two and nine times. The chain links TRBV5-1 to TRBJ2-1, with 7 bases lining up with TRBD1. Per germline, CDR1 SGHRS and CDR2 YFSETQ. This CDR3 is built from 13 residues. Losses at the gene ends were 8 bases for V and 4 bases for J; bases not matched to a gene: 6. Written as DNA, the CDR3 is TGCGCCAGTACCGGGACAGTTTACAATGAGCAGTTCTTC. It specifies CASTGTVYNEQFF. Full variable domain (missing parts from reference TRBV5-1 and TRBJ2-1): KAGVTQTPRYLIKTRGQQVTLSCSPISGHRSVSWYQQTPGQGLQFLFEYFSETQRNKGNFPGRFSGRQFSNSRSEMNVSTLELGDSALYLCASTGTVYNEQFFGPGTRLTVL.

There are a few counts of this clonotype. V and J are TRBV4-3 and TRBJ1-1; D ambiguous. This CDR3 is 15 amino acids long. The germline V gene has CDR1 LGHNA and CDR2 YSLEER. Trimming left V 0 bases short and J 1 base short, with 9 bases between. The CDR3 spells CASSQDRAANTEAFF. DNA for the CDR3: TGCGCCAGCAGCCAAGATAGGGCAGCGAACACTGAAGCTTTCTTT.

This clonotype was picked up a small number of times. The rearrangement uses TRBV5-1 and TRBJ2-6; TRBD1 is a possible D gene (6 bases). The length of the CDR3 is 16 residues. Germline loops: CDR1 SGHRS, CDR2 YFSETQ. V lost 2 bases and J 4 bases, leaving 13 bases between the germline ends. CDR3 in amino acids: CASSLAGAPGANVLTF. CDR3 bases: TGCGCCAGCAGCTTAGCAGGGGCGCCAGGGGCCAACGTCCTGACTTTC.

This clonotype has at least ten counts. The chain carries TRBV28 and TRBJ2-7; the D call may be TRBD1 or TRBD2 (9 bases each). The germline CDR1 and CDR2 sequences are MDHEN and SYDVKM. V lost 4 bases and J lost 7, with 26 bases in between. The length of the CDR3 is 17 residues. The CDR3 region has the DNA TGTGCCAGCAGTTACAGGGGGCTAGCGGGGCTACCCGGTGAGCAGTACTTC. The encoded protein is CASSYRGLAGLPGEQYF.

This clonotype was counted many times. J is TRBJ2-7 and V is TRBV20-1; TRBD2 agrees at 12 bases. V lost 6 bases to trimming and J lost 2 bases; unmatched junction nucleotides: 8. Germline-derived CDR1 and CDR2 are DFQATT and SNEGSKA (reference sequence). The CDR3 length is 15 residues. Written as DNA, the CDR3 is TGCAGTGCGGGACCGGGACTAGCGGGTGCCTACGAGCAGTACTTC. The encoded protein is CSAGPGLAGAYEQYF.

This clonotype occurred a few times. This chain connects TRBV9 to TRBJ2-5, with 9 bases fitting TRBD1. Germline V gene data show CDR1 as SGDLS and CDR2 as YYNGEE. This CDR3 contains 14 residues. With V trimmed by 3 bases and J by 5 bases, 5 bases remained unmatched. The CDR3 region is CASSEGQGGETQYF. Written as DNA, the CDR3 is TGTGCCAGCAGCGAGGGACAGGGTGGGGAGACCCAGTACTTC.

This clonotype came up many times. The chain joins TRBV20-1 to TRBJ2-1, with 10 bases lining up with TRBD2. The CDR3 is 14 amino acids. V gave up 5 bases and J gave up 5 bases; unmatched junction bases: 6. The germline V gene encodes CDR1 DFQATT and CDR2 SNEGSKA (reference sequence). The CDR3 reads CSAPLAGENNEQFF. The CDR3, as DNA: TGCAGTGCTCCCCTAGCGGGAGAGAACAATGAGCAGTTCTTC.

This clonotype has at least ten counts. The chain links TRBV7-9 to TRBJ2-7; the D gene could be TRBD1 or TRBD2 (5 bases each). Germline-derived CDR1 and CDR2 are SEHNR and FQNEAQ (reference sequence). The CDR3 runs to 13 residues. Trimming cost V 4 bases and J 3 bases, with 10 bases left between them. Written as DNA, the CDR3 is TGTGCCAGCAGCTGGGGACCCCGCTACGAGCAGTACTTC. Encoded protein: CASSWGPRYEQYF.

Many counts were recorded for this clonotype. The gene calls are TRBV30 and TRBJ1-5; 8 bases agree with TRBD1. The CDR3 is made up of 17 amino acids. J gave up 6 bases and V 2 bases, and 15 bases lay outside the gene matches. The germline V gene has CDR1 GTSNPN and CDR2 SVGIG (reference sequence). The CDR3 nucleotides are TGTGCCTGGAGTCCGAAGCTTGGACAGGGTCGGGGTCAGCCCCAGCATTTT. It yields the protein CAWSPKLGQGRGQPQHF.

This chain joins TRBV29-1 and TRBJ2-1; D remains ambiguous. The CDR3 spans 14 residues. The ends were cut back, 6 bases at V and 3 bases at J, with 15 bases in the middle. CDR1 is SQVTM, CDR2 ANQGSEA, per germline. CDR3 amino acids: CSVVVTLFYNEQFF. The CDR3 nucleotides are TGCAGCGTCGTTGTCACCCTCTTCTACAATGAGCAGTTCTTC.

This clonotype was counted at least ten times. V is TRBV7-9 and J is TRBJ1-6; 7 bases line up with TRBD1. Trimming took 6 bases from V and 5 from J; bases not matched to a gene: 4. This CDR3 has 14 residues. The germline gives CDR1 SEHNR, CDR2 FQNEAQ (reference sequence). The CDR3 DNA follows: TGTGCCAGCAGGTCAGGACAGGATAATTCACCCCTCCACTTT. This translates into CASRSGQDNSPLHF.

This clonotype was recorded a few times. The chain couples TRBV20-1 to TRBJ2-2, with D perhaps being TRBD1 or TRBD2 (6 bases each). Germline loops: CDR1 DFQATT, CDR2 SNEGSKA (reference sequence). CDR3 length: 15 residues. The V end was cut by 3 bases, the J end by 3 bases, with 14 bases between. CDR3 DNA sequence: TGCAGTGCTAGTTGGGGGGCGGCGGACACCGGGGAGCTGTTTTTT. This sequence encodes CSASWGAADTGELFF.

This clonotype was found a few times. CDR3 sequence (DNA): TGCGCCAGCAGCATAAAACCGGGACCACTACACAATGAGCAGTTCTTC. Residues: CASSIKPGPLHNEQFF. The rearrangement links TRBV5-1 to TRBJ2-1; D could derive from TRBD1 or TRBD2 (5 bases each). V was trimmed by 4 bases and J by 5 bases, leaving 19 bases between them. CDR1 and CDR2 (germline): SGHRS, YFSETQ. CDR3 size: 16 residues.

V usage is TRBV13 and J usage is TRBJ2-1; 7 bases fit TRBD1. Germline V gene data show CDR1 as PRHDT and CDR2 as FYEKMQ (reference sequence). J was trimmed by 3 bases and V by 5 bases; bases with no gene match: 19. The CDR3 totals 19 residues. The CDR3 region is CASSLPPLRTGAFYNEQFF. The CDR3 DNA is TGTGCCAGCAGCCTACCCCCACTACGAACAGGGGCCTTCTACAATGAGCAGTTCTTC.

This clonotype was seen a handful of times. The V call is TRBV30, the J call TRBJ1-1, with a tentative D call TRBD1 (5 bases). The CDR3 loop spans 16 amino acids. Germline-derived CDR1 and CDR2 are GTSNPN and SVGIG (reference sequence). The CDR3 spells CALFRGPFKWDTEAFF. CDR3 DNA sequence: TGTGCTCTTTTTAGGGGACCCTTCAAATGGGACACTGAAGCTTTCTTT.

This clonotype was observed a few times. The J gene is TRBJ2-7, the V gene TRBV5-1, with a weak D call TRBD1 (6 bases). The CDR3 is made up of 15 amino acids. V lost 0 bases to trimming and J lost 2 bases, with 12 bases between them. Germline CDR1 reads SGHRS; CDR2 reads YFSETQ. The CDR3 protein is CASSLVGGQTYEQYF. Written as DNA, the CDR3 is TGCGCCAGCAGCTTGGTAGGTGGACAGACCTACGAGCAGTACTTC.

This clonotype appeared a few times. V is TRBV6-2 or TRBV6-3 and J is TRBJ1-5, with unresolved D. From germline, CDR1 is MNHEY and CDR2 SVGEGT. The CDR3 has 11 residues. Deletions cut 8 bases from V and 9 bases from J, with 11 bases between. The CDR3 nucleotides read TGTGCCAGCGGAGATGTAAGGCCCCAGCATTTT. Its translation: CASGDVRPQHF.

In nucleotides, the CDR3 is TGCGCCAGCAAACTCAACGGGGGCTCCTACGAGCAGTACTTC. Translation: CASKLNGGSYEQYF. The chain joins TRBV5-1 to TRBJ2-7; tentative D call: TRBD2 (6 bases). Germline-derived CDR1 and CDR2 are SGHRS and YFSETQ. There are 14 residues in the CDR3. Deletions cut 6 bases from V and 0 bases from J, with 13 bases between.